This T cell receptor (beta chain) stems from a study of technical replicates of blood from a handful of donors. Sequenced by immunoSEQ multiplex PCR; TCRdb stores in-frame clones only, minus some. Of about 100,000 clones in the sample, approximately 95% were seen once. The CDR3 has 13 residues. V was shortened by 4 bases and J by 3 bases, with 6 bases between the two germline ends. Germline V CDR1 and CDR2: MNHEY, SMNVEV (reference sequence). The TCR sequence derives from a human donor in good health. The gene calls are TRBV27 and TRBJ2-2; no clear D. Material: T cells isolated from PBMCs. This CDR3 is CASSYSHTGELFF. The CDR3 bases are TGTGCCAGCAGTTACTCGCACACCGGGGAGCTGTTTTTT.